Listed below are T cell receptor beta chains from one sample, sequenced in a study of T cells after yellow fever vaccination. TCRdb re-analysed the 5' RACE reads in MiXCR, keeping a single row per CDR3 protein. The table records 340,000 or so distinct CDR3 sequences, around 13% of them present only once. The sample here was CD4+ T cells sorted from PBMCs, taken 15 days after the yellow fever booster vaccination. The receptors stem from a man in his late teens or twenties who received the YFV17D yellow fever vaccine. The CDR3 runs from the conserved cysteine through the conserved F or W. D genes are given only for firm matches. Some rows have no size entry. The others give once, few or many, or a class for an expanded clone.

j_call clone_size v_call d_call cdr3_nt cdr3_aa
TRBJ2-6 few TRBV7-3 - TGTGCCAGCAGCCCGGGGACTGGGGCCAACGTCCTGACTTTC CASSPGTGANVLTF
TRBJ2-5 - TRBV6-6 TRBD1 TGTGCCAGCAGTTTCTCCAGGGGGCGGGAGACCCAGTACTTC CASSFSRGRETQYF
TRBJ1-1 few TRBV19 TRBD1 TGTGCCAGTAGGACGACAGGGCAGGCCACTGAAGCTTTCTTT CASRTTGQATEAFF
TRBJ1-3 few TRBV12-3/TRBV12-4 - TGTGCCAGCAGTATATTCAGCTCTGGAAACACCATATATTTT CASSIFSSGNTIYF
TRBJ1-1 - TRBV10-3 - TGTGCCATCAGTTACTCAGGGTCCACTGAAGCTTTCTTT CAISYSGSTEAFF
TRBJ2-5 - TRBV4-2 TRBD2 TGTGCCAGCAGCCAAGTGGACGGCGGGGGCCAAGAGACCCAGTACTTC CASSQVDGGGQETQYF
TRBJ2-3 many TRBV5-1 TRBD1 TGTGCCAGCAGCTTGGCCCCAGGGGGCGCAGATACGCAGTATTTT CASSLAPGGADTQYF
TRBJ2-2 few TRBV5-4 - TGTGCCAGCACCCCGGGACAGAACACCGGGGAGCTGTTTTTT CASTPGQNTGELFF
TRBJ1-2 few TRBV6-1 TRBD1 TGTGCCAGCAGACACCCGGAACAGGGGAACTATGGCTACACCTTC CASRHPEQGNYGYTF
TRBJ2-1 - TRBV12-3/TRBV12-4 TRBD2 TGTGCCAGCAGGATCCTAGCGGGCTCCTACAATGAGCAGTTCTTC CASRILAGSYNEQFF
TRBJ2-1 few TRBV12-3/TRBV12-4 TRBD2 TGTGCCAGCAGCCTGGACATCGGGGGGGCCTACAATGAGCAGTTCTTC CASSLDIGGAYNEQFF
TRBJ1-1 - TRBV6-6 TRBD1 TGTGCCAGCAGTTACGGGACAGGGGATAACACTGAAGCTTTCTTT CASSYGTGDNTEAFF
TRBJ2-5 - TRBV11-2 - TGTGCCAGCAGCTCCCGGCTGGGGAGACAAGAGACCCAGTACTTC CASSSRLGRQETQYF
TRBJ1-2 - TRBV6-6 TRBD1 TGTGCCAGCAGTAGGACAGGGGAGAACTATGGCTACACCTTC CASSRTGENYGYTF
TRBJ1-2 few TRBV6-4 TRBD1 TGTGCCAGCAGTGACATTGCAATGGGGACAGGGGGCCGCGGCTACACCTTC CASSDIAMGTGGRGYTF
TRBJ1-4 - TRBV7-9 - TGTGCCAGCAGCCCAGACAGCGAAAAACTGTTTTTT CASSPDSEKLFF
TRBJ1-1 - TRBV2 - TGTGCCAGCATTGGGGACACTGAAGCTTTCTTT CASIGDTEAFF
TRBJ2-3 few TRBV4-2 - TGTGCCAGCAGCCAAGCCGGGACTGCCACAGATACGCAGTATTTT CASSQAGTATDTQYF
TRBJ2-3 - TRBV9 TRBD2 TGTGCCAGCAGGCCCCTCCTAGGCGGGGGGAGGACAGATACGCAGTATTTT CASRPLLGGGRTDTQYF
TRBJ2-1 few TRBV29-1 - TGCAGCGTTGCGAGGGGAGATGAGCAGTTCTTC CSVARGDEQFF
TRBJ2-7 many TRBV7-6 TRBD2 TGTGCCAGCAGCTCCTGGACTAGCGGGGGGCCACTTAGCTACGAGCAGTACTTC CASSSWTSGGPLSYEQYF
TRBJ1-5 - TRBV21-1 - TGTGCCAGCAGCAAAGATTGGAAGTCATATAGCAATCAGCCCCAGCATTTT CASSKDWKSYSNQPQHF
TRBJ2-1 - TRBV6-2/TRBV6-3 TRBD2 TGTGCCAGCAGTTACAGACTAGCGGGGGGGCCGAATGAGCAGTTCTTC CASSYRLAGGPNEQFF
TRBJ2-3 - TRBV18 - TGTGCCAGCTCACCACCGAGTGGGTGGGCAGATACGCAGTATTTT CASSPPSGWADTQYF
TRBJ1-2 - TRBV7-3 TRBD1 TGTGCCAGCAGCCTAACACTCCGGGACAGGGACGGCTACACCTTC CASSLTLRDRDGYTF
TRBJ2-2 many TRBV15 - TGTGCCACCAGCAAATTAGGGGAGCTGTTTTTT CATSKLGELFF
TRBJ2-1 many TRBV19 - TGTGCCAGTAGTAGACAGGTAAATGAGCAGTTCTTC CASSRQVNEQFF
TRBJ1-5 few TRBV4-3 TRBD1 TGCGCCAGCAGCCGGTACAGGGGAGGGGAGCCCCAGCATTTT CASSRYRGGEPQHF
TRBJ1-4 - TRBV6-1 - TGTGCCACGGCCCCTAATGAAAAACTGTTTTTT CATAPNEKLFF
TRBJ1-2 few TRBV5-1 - TGCGCCAGCAGCTTGGCATCGTGGGGACGGCGGCCTAACTATGGCTACACCTTC CASSLASWGRRPNYGYTF
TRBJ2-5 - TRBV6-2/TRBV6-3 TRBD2 TGTGCCAGCAGGGAACTAGCGGGGGGCCTGGAGACCCAGTACTTC CASRELAGGLETQYF
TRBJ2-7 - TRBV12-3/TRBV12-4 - TGTGCCAGCAGTTTGGTCGGATCAACCAAGTCCTACGAGCAGTACTTC CASSLVGSTKSYEQYF
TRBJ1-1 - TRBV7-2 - TGTGCCAGCAGCTTAGCAGGGGGACCAACTGAAGCTTTCTTT CASSLAGGPTEAFF
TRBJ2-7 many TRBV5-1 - TGCGCCAGCAACCTCGGTGGGGTATCCTACGAGCAGTACTTC CASNLGGVSYEQYF
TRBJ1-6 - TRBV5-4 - TGTGCCAGCAGCTCCAACAGGGAGGGGAATTCACCCCTCCACTTT CASSSNREGNSPLHF
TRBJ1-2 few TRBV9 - TGTGCCAGCAGCGCCACCGGGGAGGTAGTCTATGGCTACACCTTC CASSATGEVVYGYTF
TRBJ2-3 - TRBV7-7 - TGTGCTAGCAGCCCCCGAGCAGCCAACACAGATACGCAGTATTTT CASSPRAANTDTQYF
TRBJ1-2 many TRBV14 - TGTGCCAGCAGCCAAGATCGTGGGCTGCACTATGGCTACACCTTC CASSQDRGLHYGYTF
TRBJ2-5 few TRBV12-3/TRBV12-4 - TGTGCCAGCAGTCCACCGCGGGGGCACCAAGAGACCCAGTACTTC CASSPPRGHQETQYF
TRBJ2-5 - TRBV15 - TGTGCCACCAGCAGAGATGGCGGCAACCAAGAGACCCAGTACTTC CATSRDGGNQETQYF
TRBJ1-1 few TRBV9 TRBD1 TGTGCCAGCAGCGTAGGGTTCGGGGGCAGGGGACAGACTGAAGCTTTCTTT CASSVGFGGRGQTEAFF
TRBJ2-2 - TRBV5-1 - TGCGCCAGCAGCTACGGTAGGACCGGGGAGCTGTTTTTT CASSYGRTGELFF
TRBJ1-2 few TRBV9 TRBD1 TGTGCCAGCAGCGTAGAAGTAAGGGACAGGGGGCATGGCTACACCTTC CASSVEVRDRGHGYTF
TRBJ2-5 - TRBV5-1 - TGCGCCAGCAGCTTGGCCGTGACAGAGAGGACCCAGTACTTC CASSLAVTERTQYF
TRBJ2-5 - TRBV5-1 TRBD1 TGCGCCAGCAGCTTAGAGGACAGGGGGCGCGGGACCCAGTACTTC CASSLEDRGRGTQYF
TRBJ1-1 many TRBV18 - TGTGCCAGCAGCCCCGGGAGGAACACTGAAGCTTTCTTT CASSPGRNTEAFF
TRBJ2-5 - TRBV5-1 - TGCGCCAGCAGCCCCGCCGCGGGGAGGGAGACCCAGTACTTC CASSPAAGRETQYF
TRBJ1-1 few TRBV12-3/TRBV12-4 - TGTGCCAGCACAAATTTCGGGGTGACTGAAGCTTTCTTT CASTNFGVTEAFF
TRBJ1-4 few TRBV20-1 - TGCAGTGCTAGGGGTGGTGAAAAACTGTTTTTT CSARGGEKLFF
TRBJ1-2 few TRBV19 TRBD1 TGTGCCAGTAGTCTCCACCCGGGACAGGGGTCGTTAAATGGCTACACCTTC CASSLHPGQGSLNGYTF
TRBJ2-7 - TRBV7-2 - TGTGCCAGCAGCCTCCACGGAGGGTTCTCCTACGAGCAGTACTTC CASSLHGGFSYEQYF
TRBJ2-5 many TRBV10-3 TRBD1 TGTGCCAGCAGGGGGACAGTCGAAGAGACCCAGTACTTC CASRGTVEETQYF
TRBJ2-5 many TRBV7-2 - TGTGCCAGCAGCTCCAGGTACCAAGAGACCCAGTACTTC CASSSRYQETQYF
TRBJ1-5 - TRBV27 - TGTGCCAGCAGGAGGACTTCCCAAGGGGCCCAGCATTTT CASRRTSQGAQHF
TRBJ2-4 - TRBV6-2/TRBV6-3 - TGTGCCAGCAGTTACGAGACGGGGTTAGCCAAAAACATTCAGTACTTC CASSYETGLAKNIQYF
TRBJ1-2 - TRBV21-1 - TGTGCCAGCACGCAGGGGGCGGGAGGCTACACCTTC CASTQGAGGYTF
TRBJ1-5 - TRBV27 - TGTGCCAGCAGTCCGGTGGGCCAGCCCCAGCATTTT CASSPVGQPQHF
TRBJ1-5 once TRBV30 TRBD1 TGTGCTGTAGACTTCGGGACAGGGCGGCAGCCCCAGCATTTT CAVDFGTGRQPQHF
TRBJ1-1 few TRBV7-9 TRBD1 TGTGCCAGCAGCCTACAGGGGAGCACCACTGAAGCTTTCTTT CASSLQGSTTEAFF